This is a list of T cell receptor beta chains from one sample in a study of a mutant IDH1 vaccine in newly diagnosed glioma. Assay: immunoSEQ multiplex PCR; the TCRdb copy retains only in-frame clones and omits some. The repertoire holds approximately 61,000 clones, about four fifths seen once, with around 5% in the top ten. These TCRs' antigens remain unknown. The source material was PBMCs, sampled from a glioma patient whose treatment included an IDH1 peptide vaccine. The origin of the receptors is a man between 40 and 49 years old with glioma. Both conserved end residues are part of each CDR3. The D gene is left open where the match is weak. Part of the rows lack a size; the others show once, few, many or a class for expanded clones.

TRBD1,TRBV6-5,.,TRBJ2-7,CASSTGQPYEQYF,TGTGCCAGCAGCACGGGACAGCCCTACGAGCAGTACTTC
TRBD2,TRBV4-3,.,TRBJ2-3,CASSQWTSRTDTQYF,TGCGCCAGCAGCCAATGGACTAGCAGGACAGATACGCAGTATTTT
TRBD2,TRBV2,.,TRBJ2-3,CASGETSGGAATQYF,TGTGCCAGCGGAGAGACTAGCGGGGGGGCGGCCACGCAGTATTTT
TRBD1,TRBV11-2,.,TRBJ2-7,CASSGGTGAYSYEQYF,TGTGCCAGCAGCGGGGGGACAGGGGCGTATTCCTACGAGCAGTACTTC
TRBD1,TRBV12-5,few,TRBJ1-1,CASGLGGTVEAFF,TGTGCTAGTGGTTTGGGGGGGACAGTTGAGGCTTTCTTT
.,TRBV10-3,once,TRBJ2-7,CAARDNYEQYF,TGTGCCGCCAGGGACAACTACGAGCAGTACTTC
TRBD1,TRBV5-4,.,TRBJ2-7,CASGLNRGRVSYEQYF,TGTGCCAGCGGCCTAAACAGGGGGCGCGTCAGCTACGAGCAGTACTTC
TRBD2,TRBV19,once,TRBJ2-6,CASSKASGRRGANVLTF,TGTGCCAGTAGTAAGGCTAGCGGGCGTCGTGGGGCCAACGTCCTGACTTTC
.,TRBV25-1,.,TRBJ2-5,CASSGPGRGETQYF,TGTGCCAGCAGTGGACCCGGGCGAGGGGAGACCCAGTACTTC
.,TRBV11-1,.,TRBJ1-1,CASSQSGRESTEAFF,TGTGCCAGCAGCCAGAGCGGGAGGGAGAGCACTGAAGCTTTCTTT
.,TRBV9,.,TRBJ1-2,CASSVWGGFNYGYTF,TGTGCCAGCAGCGTATGGGGAGGGTTTAACTATGGCTACACCTTC
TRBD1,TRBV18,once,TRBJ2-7,CASSQIRDSDYEQYF,TGTGCCAGCTCACAGATCCGGGACAGCGACTACGAGCAGTACTTC
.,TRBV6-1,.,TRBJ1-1,CASTYRDTNTEAFF,TGTGCCAGCACCTACAGGGATACGAACACTGAAGCTTTCTTT
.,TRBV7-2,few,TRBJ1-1,CASSSFREDTEAFF,TGTGCCAGCAGCTCATTCAGGGAAGACACTGAAGCTTTCTTT
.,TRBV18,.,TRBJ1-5,CASSSPGGRHQPQHF,TGTGCCAGCTCATCCCCGGGAGGCCGGCATCAGCCCCAGCATTTT
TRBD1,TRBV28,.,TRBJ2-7,CASSTGTGVAQQYF,TGTGCCAGCAGTACCGGGACAGGGGTTGCGCAGCAGTACTTC
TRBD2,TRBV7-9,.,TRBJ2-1,CASSLGLAGENEQFF,TGTGCCAGCAGCCTGGGACTAGCGGGGGAGAATGAGCAGTTCTTC
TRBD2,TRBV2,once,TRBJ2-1,CASNREVAGGWVEQFF,TGTGCCAGCAACCGAGAGGTAGCGGGAGGTTGGGTTGAGCAGTTCTTC
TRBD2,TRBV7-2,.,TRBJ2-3,CASSFSSGTSTDTQYF,TGTGCCAGCAGCTTCTCTAGCGGGACTTCCACAGATACGCAGTATTTT
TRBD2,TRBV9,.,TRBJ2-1,CASSGVAGKYNEQFF,TGTGCCAGCAGCGGTGTAGCGGGGAAGTACAATGAGCAGTTCTTC
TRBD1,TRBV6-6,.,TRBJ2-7,CASSYLRQGYYEQYF,TGTGCCAGCAGTTACTTGAGACAGGGTTATTACGAGCAGTACTTC
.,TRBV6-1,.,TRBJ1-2,CASSEGGTSNNYGYTF,TGTGCCAGCAGTGAAGGTGGGACTTCTAATAACTATGGCTACACCTTC
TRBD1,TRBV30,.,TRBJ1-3,CASTGAYSGNTIYF,TGTGCCAGCACAGGGGCATACTCTGGAAACACCATATATTTT
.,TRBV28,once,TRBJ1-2,CASSRKGYTF,TGTGCCAGCAGTCGAAAAGGCTACACCTTC
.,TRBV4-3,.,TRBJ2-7,CAGSQGQNRDEQYF,TGCGCCGGCAGCCAAGGACAGAACCGGGACGAGCAGTACTTC
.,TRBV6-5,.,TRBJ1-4,CASGRDTEKLFF,TGTGCCAGCGGCCGGGACACTGAAAAACTGTTTTTT
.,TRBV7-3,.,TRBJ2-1,CASSDSRGEQFF,TGTGCCAGCAGCGATAGTAGGGGGGAGCAGTTCTTC
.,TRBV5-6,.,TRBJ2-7,CASSPGPSRPRSYYEQYF,TGTGCCAGCAGCCCCGGACCGTCTAGACCCAGATCTTACTACGAGCAGTACTTC
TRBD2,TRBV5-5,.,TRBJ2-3,CASSSIAGGPTDTQYF,TGTGCCAGCAGCTCAATAGCGGGGGGGCCCACAGATACGCAGTATTTT
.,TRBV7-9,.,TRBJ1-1,CASTPLQGGVKGTEAFF,TGTGCCAGCACCCCCCTCCAGGGAGGCGTTAAGGGCACTGAAGCTTTCTTT
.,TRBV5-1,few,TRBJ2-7,CASSLEGGLIHEQYF,TGCGCCAGCAGCTTGGAGGGGGGCCTTATCCACGAGCAGTACTTC
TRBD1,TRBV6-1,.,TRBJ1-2,CASSDGTGEVGYGYTF,TGTGCCAGCAGTGACGGGACAGGGGAGGTGGGCTATGGCTACACCTTC
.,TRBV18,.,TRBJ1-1,CASSPKQGGTEAFF,TGTGCCAGCTCACCAAAACAGGGAGGCACTGAAGCTTTCTTT
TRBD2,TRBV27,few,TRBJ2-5,CASSFQMTSGVQKETQYF,TGTGCCAGCAGTTTCCAGATGACTAGCGGGGTTCAAAAAGAGACCCAGTACTTC
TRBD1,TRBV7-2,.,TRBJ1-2,CASSVVPGGGYTF,TGTGCCAGCAGCGTTGTACCAGGGGGTGGCTACACCTTC
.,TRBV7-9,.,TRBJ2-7,CASSPSTRDSYEQYF,TGTGCCAGCAGCCCCTCTACCAGGGACTCCTACGAGCAGTACTTC
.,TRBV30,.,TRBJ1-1,CAWSGKEAFF,TGTGCCTGGAGCGGAAAGGAAGCTTTCTTT
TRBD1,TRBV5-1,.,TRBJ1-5,CASSLTPGQGDQPQHF,TGCGCCAGCAGCTTGACTCCGGGACAGGGTGATCAGCCCCAGCATTTT
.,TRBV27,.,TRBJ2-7,CASSLGLRSYEQYF,TGTGCCAGCAGTTTGGGTCTCCGCTCCTACGAGCAGTACTTC
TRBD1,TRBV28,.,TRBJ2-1,CASSWPGQAYNEQFF,TGTGCCAGCAGTTGGCCGGGACAGGCATACAATGAGCAGTTCTTC
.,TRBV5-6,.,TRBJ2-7,CASSLLGQPYYEQYF,TGTGCCAGCAGCTTGTTAGGACAGCCCTACTACGAGCAGTACTTC
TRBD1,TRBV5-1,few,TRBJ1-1,CASSSTGGRTEAFF,TGCGCCAGCAGCTCTACAGGGGGGCGGACTGAAGCTTTCTTT
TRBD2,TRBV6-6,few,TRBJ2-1,CASSHPTSAEQFF,TGTGCCAGCAGTCACCCTACTAGCGCTGAGCAGTTCTTC
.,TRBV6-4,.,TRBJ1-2,CASSDREGYGYTF,TGTGCCAGCAGTGACAGGGAGGGCTATGGCTACACCTTC
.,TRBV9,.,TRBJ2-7,CASSVDPSRTYEQYF,TGTGCCAGCAGCGTAGATCCTAGCCGTACCTACGAGCAGTACTTC
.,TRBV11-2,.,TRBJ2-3,CASSHRVRGGGTDTQYF,TGTGCCAGCAGCCATCGGGTTAGGGGCGGGGGCACAGATACGCAGTATTTT
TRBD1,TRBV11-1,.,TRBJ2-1,CASSSRTGDNEQFF,TGTGCCAGCAGCTCTAGGACAGGGGACAATGAGCAGTTCTTC
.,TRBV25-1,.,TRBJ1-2,CASSDPEWGNYGYTF,TGTGCCAGCAGTGATCCCGAGTGGGGAAACTATGGCTACACCTTC
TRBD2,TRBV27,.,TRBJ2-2,CASSSALAGHRTGELFF,TGTGCCAGCAGTTCTGCACTAGCGGGACATCGAACCGGGGAGCTGTTTTTT
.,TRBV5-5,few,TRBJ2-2,CASSSESELFF,TGTGCCAGCAGCTCCGAGTCTGAGCTGTTTTTT
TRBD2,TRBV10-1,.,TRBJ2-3,CASSGTSGSESADTQYF,TGCGCCAGCAGCGGGACTAGCGGGAGCGAGTCGGCAGATACGCAGTATTTT
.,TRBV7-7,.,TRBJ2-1,CASSFTAGGEQFF,TGTGCTAGCAGCTTTACGGCAGGTGGTGAGCAGTTCTTC
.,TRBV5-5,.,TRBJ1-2,CASRGGGNYGYTF,TGTGCCAGCAGGGGCGGGGGTAACTATGGCTACACCTTC
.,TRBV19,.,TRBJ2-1,CASSDGGGSNSYNEQFF,TGTGCCAGTAGCGATGGCGGTGGATCCAACTCCTACAATGAGCAGTTCTTC